This TCR beta chain appears in the sequencing data of a study of shared clonotypes between healthy human individuals. About this clone itself: Antigen specificity is unknown. Other DNA sequences in this sample translate to the same CDR3.

Study-level points and caveats: Large sequencing depth failed to make sorted-subset sequencing complete, rarefaction showed.

From germline, CDR1 is SGDLS and CDR2 YYNGEE. The V segment lost 0 bases and the J segment 5 bases; nucleotides outside the gene matches: 1. The CDR3 has 15 amino acids. In the naive CD8 group, cells lacked CD45RO and were positively selected for CCR7, so terminally differentiated effector memory CD45RA+ cells were left out. Assay used: immunoSEQ multiplex PCR; TCRdb lists only in-frame clones, some missing. This repertoire shows under 2,000,000 clones, approximately 95% found once; its top ten account for 1% to 1.5%. This chain connects TRBV9 to TRBJ2-5; TRBD2 agrees at 13 bases. This TCR derives from a young man in good health. Sequenced sample: naive CD8+ T cells sorted from blood. The CDR3 DNA reads TGTGCCAGCAGCGTAGCGGGACTAGCGGGGGAGACCCAGTACTTC. As protein: CASSVAGLAGETQYF.